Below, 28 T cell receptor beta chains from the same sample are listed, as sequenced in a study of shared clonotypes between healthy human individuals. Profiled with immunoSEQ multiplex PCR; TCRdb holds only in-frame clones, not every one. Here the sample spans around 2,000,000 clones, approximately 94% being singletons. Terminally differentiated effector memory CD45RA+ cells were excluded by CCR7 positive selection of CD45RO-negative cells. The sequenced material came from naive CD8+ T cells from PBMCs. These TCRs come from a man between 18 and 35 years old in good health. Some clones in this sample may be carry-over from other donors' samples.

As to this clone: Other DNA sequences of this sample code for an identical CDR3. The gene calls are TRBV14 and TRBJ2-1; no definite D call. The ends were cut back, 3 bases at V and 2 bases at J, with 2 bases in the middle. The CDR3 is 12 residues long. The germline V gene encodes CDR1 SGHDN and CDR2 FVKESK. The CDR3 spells CASSQTYNEQFF. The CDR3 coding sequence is TGTGCCAGCAGCCAGACCTACAATGAGCAGTTCTTC.

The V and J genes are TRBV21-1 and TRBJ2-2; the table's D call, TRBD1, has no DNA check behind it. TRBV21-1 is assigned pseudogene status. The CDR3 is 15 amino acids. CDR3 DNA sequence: TGTGCCAGCGAGAAGGGGAAGGTGAACACCGGGGAGCTGTTTTTT. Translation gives CASEKGKVNTGELFF.

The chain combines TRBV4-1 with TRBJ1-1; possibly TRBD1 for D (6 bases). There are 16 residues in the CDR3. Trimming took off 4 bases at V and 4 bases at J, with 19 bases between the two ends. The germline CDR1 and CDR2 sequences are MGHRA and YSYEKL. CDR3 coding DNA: TGCGCCAGCAGCCTACTACAGGGAGTGAGGAGCACTGAAGCTTTCTTT. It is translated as CASSLLQGVRSTEAFF.

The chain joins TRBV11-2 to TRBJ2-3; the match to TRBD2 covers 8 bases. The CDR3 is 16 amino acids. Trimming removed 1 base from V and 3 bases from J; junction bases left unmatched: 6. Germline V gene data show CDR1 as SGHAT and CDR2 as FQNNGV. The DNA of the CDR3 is TGTGCCAGCAGCTTAGCAAGCGGGAGAAGTACAGATACGCAGTATTTT. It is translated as CASSLASGRSTDTQYF.

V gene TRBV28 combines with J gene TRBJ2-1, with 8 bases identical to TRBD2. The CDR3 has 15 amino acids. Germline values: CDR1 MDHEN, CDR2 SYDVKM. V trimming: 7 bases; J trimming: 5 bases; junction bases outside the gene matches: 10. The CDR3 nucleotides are TGTGCCAGCAATGGCCAGCGGGAGTCGAACAATGAGCAGTTCTTC. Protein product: CASNGQRESNNEQFF.

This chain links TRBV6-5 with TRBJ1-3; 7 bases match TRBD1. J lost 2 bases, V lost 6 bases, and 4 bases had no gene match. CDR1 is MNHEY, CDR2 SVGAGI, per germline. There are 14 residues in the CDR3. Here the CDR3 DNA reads TGTGCCAGCAGACAGGGGAGGACTGGAAACACCATATATTTT. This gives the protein CASRQGRTGNTIYF.

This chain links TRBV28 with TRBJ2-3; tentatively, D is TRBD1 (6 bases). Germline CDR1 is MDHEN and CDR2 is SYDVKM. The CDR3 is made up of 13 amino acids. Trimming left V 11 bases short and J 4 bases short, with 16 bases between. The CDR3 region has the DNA TGTGCCGCTGCAACACAGGGAGCAGATACGCAGTATTTT. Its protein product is CAAATQGADTQYF.

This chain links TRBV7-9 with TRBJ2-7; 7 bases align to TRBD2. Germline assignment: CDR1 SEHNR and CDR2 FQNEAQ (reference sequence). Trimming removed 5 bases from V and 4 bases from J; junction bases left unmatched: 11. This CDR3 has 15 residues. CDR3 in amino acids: CASSPPSGASYEQYF. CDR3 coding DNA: TGTGCCAGCAGCCCCCCCAGCGGGGCCTCTTACGAGCAGTACTTC.

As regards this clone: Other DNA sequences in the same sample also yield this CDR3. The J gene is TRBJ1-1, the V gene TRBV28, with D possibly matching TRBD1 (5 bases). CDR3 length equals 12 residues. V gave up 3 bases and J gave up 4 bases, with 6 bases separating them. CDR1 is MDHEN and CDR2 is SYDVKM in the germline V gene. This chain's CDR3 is CASSLGLTEAFF. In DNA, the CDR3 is TGTGCCAGCAGTTTGGGGCTCACTGAAGCTTTCTTT. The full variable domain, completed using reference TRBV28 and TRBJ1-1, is DVKVTQSSRYLVKRTGEKVFLECVQDMDHENMFWYRQDPGLGLRLIYFSYDVKMKEKGDIPEGYSVSREKKERFSLILESASTNQTSMYLCASSLGLTEAFFGQGTRLTVV.

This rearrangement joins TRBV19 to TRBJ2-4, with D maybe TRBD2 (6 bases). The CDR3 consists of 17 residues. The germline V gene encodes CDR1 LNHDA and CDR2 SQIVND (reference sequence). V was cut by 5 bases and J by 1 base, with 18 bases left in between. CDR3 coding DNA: TGTGCCAGTAGTTCCCCTCGTGCGGGAAGGGCCAAAAACATTCAGTACTTC. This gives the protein CASSSPRAGRAKNIQYF.

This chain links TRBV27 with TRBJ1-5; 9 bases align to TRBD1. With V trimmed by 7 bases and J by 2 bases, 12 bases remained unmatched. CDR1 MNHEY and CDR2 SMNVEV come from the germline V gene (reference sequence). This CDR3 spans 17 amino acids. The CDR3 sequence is CASTRPGTGFGNQPQHF. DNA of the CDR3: TGTGCCAGCACACGACCCGGGACAGGGTTTGGCAATCAGCCCCAGCATTTT.

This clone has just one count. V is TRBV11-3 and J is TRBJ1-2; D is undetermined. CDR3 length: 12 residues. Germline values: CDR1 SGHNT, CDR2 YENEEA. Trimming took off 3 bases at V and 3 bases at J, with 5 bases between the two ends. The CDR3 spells CASSFLYYGYTF. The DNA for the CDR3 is TGTGCCAGCAGCTTCCTCTACTATGGCTACACCTTC. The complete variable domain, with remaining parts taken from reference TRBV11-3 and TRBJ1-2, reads EAGVVQSPRYKIIEKKQPVAFWCNPISGHNTLYWYLQNLGQGPELLIRYENEEAVDDSQLPKDRFSAERLKGVDSTLKIQPAELGDSAVYLCASSFLYYGYTFGSGTRLTVV.

CDR3 loop: CASSQVAYTFGTDTQYF. The CDR3 region has the DNA TGCGCCAGCAGCCAAGTGGCTTACACTTTTGGTACAGATACGCAGTATTTT. The gene calls are TRBV4-3 and TRBJ2-3; D ambiguous. Per the germline V gene, CDR1 is LGHNA and CDR2 is YSLEER. V was clipped by 1 base and J by 3 bases, with 17 bases between them. CDR3 length equals 17 residues.

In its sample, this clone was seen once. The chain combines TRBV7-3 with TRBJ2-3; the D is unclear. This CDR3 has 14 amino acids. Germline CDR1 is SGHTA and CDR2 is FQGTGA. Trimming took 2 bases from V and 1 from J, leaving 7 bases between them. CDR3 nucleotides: TGTGCCAGCAGCTTATCTGGCGGCACAGATACGCAGTATTTT. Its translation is CASSLSGGTDTQYF.

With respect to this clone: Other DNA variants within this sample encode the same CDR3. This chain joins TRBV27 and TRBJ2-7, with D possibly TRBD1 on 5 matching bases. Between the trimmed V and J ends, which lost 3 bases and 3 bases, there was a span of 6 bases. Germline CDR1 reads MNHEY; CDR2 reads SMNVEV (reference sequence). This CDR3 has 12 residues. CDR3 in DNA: TGTGCCAGCAGTTTCACAGGCTACGAGCAGTACTTC. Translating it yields CASSFTGYEQYF.

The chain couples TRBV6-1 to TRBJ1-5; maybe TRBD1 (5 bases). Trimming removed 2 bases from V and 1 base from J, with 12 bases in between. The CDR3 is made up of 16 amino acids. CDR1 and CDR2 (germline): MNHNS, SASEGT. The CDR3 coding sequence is TGTGCCAGCAGTGAATGGGCAGGGCTAAGCAATCAGCCCCAGCATTTT. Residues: CASSEWAGLSNQPQHF.

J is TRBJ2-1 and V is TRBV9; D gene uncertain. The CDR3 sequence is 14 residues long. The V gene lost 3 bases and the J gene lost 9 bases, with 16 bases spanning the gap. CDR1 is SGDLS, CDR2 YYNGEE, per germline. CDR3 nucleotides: TGTGCCAGCAGCGGAACAAAATCACCCGGTGAGCAGTTCTTC. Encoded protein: CASSGTKSPGEQFF.

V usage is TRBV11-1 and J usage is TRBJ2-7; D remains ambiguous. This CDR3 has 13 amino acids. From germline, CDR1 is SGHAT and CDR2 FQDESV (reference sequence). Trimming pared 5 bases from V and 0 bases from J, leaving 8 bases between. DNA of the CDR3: TGTGCCAGCAGCCCCACTACCTCCTACGAGCAGTACTTC. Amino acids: CASSPTTSYEQYF.

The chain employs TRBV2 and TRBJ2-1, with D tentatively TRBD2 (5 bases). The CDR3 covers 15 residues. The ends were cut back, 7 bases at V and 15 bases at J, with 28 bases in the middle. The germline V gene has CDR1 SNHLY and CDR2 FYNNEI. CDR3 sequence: CASKLLPRGRSNPFF. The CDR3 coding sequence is TGTGCCAGCAAACTACTCCCCCGCGGGCGGTCCAACCCGTTCTTC.

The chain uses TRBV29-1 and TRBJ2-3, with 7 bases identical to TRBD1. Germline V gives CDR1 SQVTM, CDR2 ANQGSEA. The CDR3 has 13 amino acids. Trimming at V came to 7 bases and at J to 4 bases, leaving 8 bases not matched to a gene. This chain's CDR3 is CSADRQGADTQYF. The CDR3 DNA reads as TGCAGCGCTGACCGTCAGGGGGCAGATACGCAGTATTTT.

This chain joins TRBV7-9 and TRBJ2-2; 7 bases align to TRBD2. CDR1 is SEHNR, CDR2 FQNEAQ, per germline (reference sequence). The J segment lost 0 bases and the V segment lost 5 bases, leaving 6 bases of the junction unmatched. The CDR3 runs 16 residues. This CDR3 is CASSHTSAPNTGELFF. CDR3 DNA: TGTGCCAGCAGCCATACTAGCGCCCCGAACACCGGGGAGCTGTTTTTT.

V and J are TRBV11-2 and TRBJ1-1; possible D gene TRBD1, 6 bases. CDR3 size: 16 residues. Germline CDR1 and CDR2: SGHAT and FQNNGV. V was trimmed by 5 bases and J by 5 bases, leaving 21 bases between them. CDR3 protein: CASSNEAGDTSTEAFF. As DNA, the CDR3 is TGTGCCAGCAGCAACGAAGCAGGGGATACATCGACTGAAGCTTTCTTT.

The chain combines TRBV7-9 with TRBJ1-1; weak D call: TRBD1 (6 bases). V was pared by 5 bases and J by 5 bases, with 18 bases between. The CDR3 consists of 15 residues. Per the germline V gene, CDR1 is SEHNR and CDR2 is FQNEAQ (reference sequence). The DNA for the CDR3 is TGTGCCAGCAGCCCGTCGCGTGGGGGCGGTACTGAAGCTTTCTTT. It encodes CASSPSRGGGTEAFF. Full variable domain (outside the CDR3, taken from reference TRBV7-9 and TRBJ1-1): DTGVSQNPRHKITKRGQNVTFRCDPISEHNRLYWYRQTLGQGPEFLTYFQNEAQLEKSRLLSDRFSAERPKGSFSTLEIQRTEQGDSAMYLCASSPSRGGGTEAFFGQGTRLTVV.

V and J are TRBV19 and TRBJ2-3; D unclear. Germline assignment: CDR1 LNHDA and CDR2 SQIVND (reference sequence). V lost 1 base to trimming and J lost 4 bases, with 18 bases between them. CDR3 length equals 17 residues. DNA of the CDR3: TGTGCCAGTAGTATAGGGTGGCGGAACCATGCACCAGATACGCAGTATTTT. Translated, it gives CASSIGWRNHAPDTQYF. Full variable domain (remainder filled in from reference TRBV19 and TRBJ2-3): DGGITQSPKYLFRKEGQNVTLSCEQNLNHDAMYWYRQDPGQGLRLIYYSQIVNDFQKGDIAEGYSVSREKKESFPLTVTSAQKNPTAFYLCASSIGWRNHAPDTQYFGPGTRLTVL.

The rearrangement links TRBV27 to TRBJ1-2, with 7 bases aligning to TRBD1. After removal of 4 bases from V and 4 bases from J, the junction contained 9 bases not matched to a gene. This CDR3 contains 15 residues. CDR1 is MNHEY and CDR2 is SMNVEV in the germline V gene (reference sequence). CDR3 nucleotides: TGTGCCAGCAGTTCATTGGGGACAGCCCTCTATGGCTACACCTTC. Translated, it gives CASSSLGTALYGYTF.

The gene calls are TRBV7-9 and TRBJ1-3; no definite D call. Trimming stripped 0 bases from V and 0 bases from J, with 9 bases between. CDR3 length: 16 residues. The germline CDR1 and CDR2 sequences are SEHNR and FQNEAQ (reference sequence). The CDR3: CASSLAPRGSGNTIYF. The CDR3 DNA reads TGTGCCAGCAGCTTAGCGCCTAGAGGCTCTGGAAACACCATATATTTT. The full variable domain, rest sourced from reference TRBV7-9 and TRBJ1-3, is DTGVSQNPRHKITKRGQNVTFRCDPISEHNRLYWYRQTLGQGPEFLTYFQNEAQLEKSRLLSDRFSAERPKGSFSTLEIQRTEQGDSAMYLCASSLAPRGSGNTIYFGEGSWLTVV.

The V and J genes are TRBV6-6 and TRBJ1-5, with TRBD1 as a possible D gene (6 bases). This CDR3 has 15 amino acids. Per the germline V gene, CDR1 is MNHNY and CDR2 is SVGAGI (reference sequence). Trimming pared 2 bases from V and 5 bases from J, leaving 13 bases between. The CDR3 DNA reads TGTGCCAGCAGTTACGTGGGCAGGGGCGATCAGCCCCAGCATTTT. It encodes CASSYVGRGDQPQHF.

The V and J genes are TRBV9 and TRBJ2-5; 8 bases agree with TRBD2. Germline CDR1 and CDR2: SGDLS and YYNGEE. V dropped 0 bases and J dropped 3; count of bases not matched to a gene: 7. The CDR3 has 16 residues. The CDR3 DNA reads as TGTGCCAGCAGCGTAGCGGGAGGGAGCCTCAAAGAGACCCAGTACTTC. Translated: CASSVAGGSLKETQYF. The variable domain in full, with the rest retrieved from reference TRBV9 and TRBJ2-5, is DSGVTQTPKHLITATGQRVTLRCSPRSGDLSVYWYQQSLDQGLQFLIQYYNGEERAKGNILERFSAQQFPDLHSELNLSSLELGDSALYFCASSVAGGSLKETQYFGPGTRLLVL.